Below, one TCR beta chain is given with its context. Its specificity is not known. The data stem from a study of response to subunit inactivated influenza vaccine. CDR1 and CDR2 from the germline V gene are LGHNA and YSLEER. The CDR3 consists of 14 residues. Trimming left V 0 bases short and J 3 bases short, with 9 bases between. TCRdb reanalysed the RT-PCR reads using MiXCR and keeps one entry per CDR3 protein. The profile shows about 780,000 distinct CDR3 sequences, about 18% of them singletons. General study points: Each seasonal influenza vaccination recruits few new T cells, the authors suggested.

The V and J genes are TRBV4-3 and TRBJ2-7; D is undetermined. The receptor was derived from a man aged 50 to 59 who received an inactivated influenza vaccine. The material sequenced was PBMCs from blood, taken 4 to 6 days after vaccination. CDR3 sequence (DNA): TGCGCCAGCAGCCAAGAACCCGACATCTACGAGCAGTACTTC. It encodes CASSQEPDIYEQYF.